This TCR beta chain was identified in a study of blood T cell repertoires in COVID-19. Background on the study: The United States, Italy and Spain were the sources of the acute and convalescent COVID-19 samples. In each case, the material was cDNA or gDNA derived from T cells, B-cell-depleted T cells, or PBMCs.

This CDR3 region has 16 residues. V was clipped by 2 bases and J by 8 bases, with 16 bases between them. Germline-derived CDR1 and CDR2 are MNHNS and SASEGT. Authors' processing steps: Amplification with reference gene primers provided the estimates of nucleated cell counts. The assay was immunoSEQ multiplex PCR, and TCRdb's table has in-frame clones only and misses some. V and J calls plus clone size are reproduced from that table; the DNA served to infer D and trimming. Counted here are under 200,000 clones, roughly nine tenths occurring once; the ten biggest clones make up roughly 4%. Only a few counts were recorded for this clone.

This sequence originates from a woman in her 70s with acute or convalescent COVID-19. Sequencing was done on a sample of peripheral blood. The chain links TRBV6-1 to TRBJ1-6; D ambiguous. The CDR3, as DNA: TGTGCCAGCAGTGAACGTCCAGGACTCCGAGATTCACCCCTCCACTTT. Translation gives CASSERPGLRDSPLHF.